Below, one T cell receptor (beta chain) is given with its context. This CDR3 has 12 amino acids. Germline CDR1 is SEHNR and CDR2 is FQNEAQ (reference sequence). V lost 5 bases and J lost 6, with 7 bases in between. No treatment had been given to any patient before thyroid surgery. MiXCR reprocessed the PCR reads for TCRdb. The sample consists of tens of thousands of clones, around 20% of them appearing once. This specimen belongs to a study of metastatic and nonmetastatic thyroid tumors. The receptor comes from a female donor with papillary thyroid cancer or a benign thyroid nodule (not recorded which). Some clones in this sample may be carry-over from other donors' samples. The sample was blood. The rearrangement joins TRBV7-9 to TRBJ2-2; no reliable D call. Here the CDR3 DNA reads TGTGCCAGCAGCCCCGCGGCCGGGGAGCTGTTTTTT. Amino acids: CASSPAAGELFF.